The clone carrying this T cell receptor (beta chain) occurred a few times. This entry comes from a study of blood T cell repertoires in COVID-19. Germline CDR1 is ENHRY and CDR2 is SYGVKD. This CDR3 has 17 amino acids. The V segment lost 3 bases and the J segment 2 bases; nucleotides outside the gene matches: 4. Using immunoSEQ multiplex PCR, the repertoire was profiled, and TCRdb retains in-frame clones only, with some absent. The table shows about 380,000 clones, with around 90% occurring only once. The clonotype comes from a woman between 18 and 30 years old who had recovered from COVID-19. The chain employs TRBV10-3 and TRBJ2-7, with 16 bases matching TRBD2. Input material: PBMCs or T cells enriched from blood (not recorded which). CDR3 region: CAISERGLAGGTYEQYF. In DNA form, the CDR3 reads TGTGCCATCAGTGAAAGGGGACTAGCGGGGGGGACCTACGAGCAGTACTTC.